This is a list of T cell receptor beta chains from one sample in a study of blood T cell repertoires in COVID-19. Here immunoSEQ multiplex PCR was the method, and the copy in TCRdb shows in-frame clones only, minus some. The repertoire holds approximately 300,000 clones, with 80% to 90% as singletons. The specimen sequenced was peripheral blood. These receptors were obtained from a man aged 18 to 29 who had recovered from COVID-19. CDR3s include the opening cysteine and the closing phenylalanine or tryptophan. Each record gives: CDR3 protein, J gene, V gene, clone size. Some rows mark clone size as missing; the rest say once, few, many or name a class of expanded clone.

CASSPFGTSGYNEQFF	TRBJ2-1	TRBV6-4	many
CSVGPDRGIDYGYTF	TRBJ1-2	TRBV29-1	NA
CASSLSGGNQPQHF	TRBJ1-5	TRBV27	NA
CASSFDRGYGNTIYF	TRBJ1-3	TRBV5-1	NA
CSVDGDTYEQYF	TRBJ2-7	TRBV29-1	NA
CAWSEAERGYEQYF	TRBJ2-7	TRBV30	NA
CASSGSFAKNIQYF	TRBJ2-4	TRBV2	NA
CASSSGLAGYTDTQYF	TRBJ2-3	TRBV11-2	NA
CASRPRGGGSYEQYF	TRBJ2-7	TRBV6-5	NA
CASSFTGGDYNEQFF	TRBJ2-1	TRBV5-5	once
CASSLVPTWESTGELFF	TRBJ2-2	TRBV11-2	NA
CASSYQSSPLHF	TRBJ1-6	TRBV27	NA
CASGYSNQPQHF	TRBJ1-5	TRBV12-5	NA
CASSPWGQFQETQYF	TRBJ2-5	TRBV18	NA
CASSALHPGQQNEKLFF	TRBJ1-4	TRBV5-1	NA
CASKGFRGTGMHTQYF	TRBJ2-3	TRBV7-3	NA
CASSLDTGYNEQFF	TRBJ2-1	TRBV11-2	NA
CASSVGQGSNEKLFF	TRBJ1-4	TRBV2	once
CASSPSGTGNTGELFF	TRBJ2-2	TRBV18	NA
CASSLGAGVGYGYTF	TRBJ1-2	TRBV5-6	NA
CASSLEAAPNSPLHF	TRBJ1-6	TRBV11-2	NA
CASSLGRGSGTEAFF	TRBJ1-1	TRBV27	once